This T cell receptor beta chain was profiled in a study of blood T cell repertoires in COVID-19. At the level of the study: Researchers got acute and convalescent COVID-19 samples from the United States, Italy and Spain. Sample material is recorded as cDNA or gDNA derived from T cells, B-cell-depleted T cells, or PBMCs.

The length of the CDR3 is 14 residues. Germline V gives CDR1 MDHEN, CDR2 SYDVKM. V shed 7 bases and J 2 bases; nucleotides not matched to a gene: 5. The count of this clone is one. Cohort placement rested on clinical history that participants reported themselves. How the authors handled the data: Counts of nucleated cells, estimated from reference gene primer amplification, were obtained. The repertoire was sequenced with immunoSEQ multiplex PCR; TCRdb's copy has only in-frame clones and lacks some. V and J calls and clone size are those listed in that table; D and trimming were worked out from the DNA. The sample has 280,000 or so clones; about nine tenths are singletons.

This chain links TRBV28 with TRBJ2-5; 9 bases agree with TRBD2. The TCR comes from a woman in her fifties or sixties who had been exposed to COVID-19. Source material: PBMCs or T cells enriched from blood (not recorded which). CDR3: CASTLAGRQETQYF. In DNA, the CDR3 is TGTGCCAGCACCCTAGCGGGGAGACAAGAGACCCAGTACTTC.